The 13 T cell receptor beta chains below were found in one sample sequenced in a study of blood T cell repertoires in COVID-19. Produced via immunoSEQ multiplex PCR; TCRdb's table is partial and in-frame only. The table lists a few hundred thousand clones, 85% of them singletons. The sequencing input was peripheral blood. Receptors were obtained from a young woman with acute or convalescent COVID-19.

The chain uses TRBV6-5 and TRBJ1-2; D gene uncertain. In germline, CDR1 is MNHEY, CDR2 SVGAGI. The CDR3 totals 14 residues. V lost 0 bases and J lost 1, with 6 bases in between. The CDR3 spells CASSYSADNYGYTF. The CDR3 DNA is TGTGCCAGCAGTTACTCAGCCGATAACTATGGCTACACCTTC.

V usage is TRBV3-1 (or the pseudogene TRBV3-2) and J usage is TRBJ2-1, with D possibly matching TRBD1 (5 bases). CDR1 LGHDT and CDR2 YNNKEL come from the germline V gene (reference sequence). V lost 4 bases and J lost 10, with 14 bases in between. The CDR3 loop spans 13 amino acids. Written as DNA, the CDR3 is TGTGCCAGCAGCCGATTCAGGGCTGGGGAGCAGTTCTTC. It specifies CASSRFRAGEQFF.

This clone showed up just a few times. The chain recombines TRBV5-6 with TRBJ2-1, with 10 nucleotides matching TRBD1. This CDR3 is built from 16 residues. Germline loops: CDR1 SGHDT, CDR2 YYEEEE. The junction had 12 bases not matched to a gene; V was cut back by 7 bases and J by 5 bases. The DNA of the CDR3 is TGTGCCAGCTCCTACTCCGGGACAGGGGAGGACAATGAGCAGTTCTTC. Translating it yields CASSYSGTGEDNEQFF.

The V gene is TRBV7-9, the J gene TRBJ1-4, with D uncertain. The CDR3 length is 15 residues. Trimming removed 4 bases at V and 3 bases at J, with 12 bases between. CDR1 is SEHNR, CDR2 FQNEAQ, per germline (reference sequence). The CDR3 DNA sequence: TGTGCCAGCAGCTCTAGTCCCTCTCCTAATGAAAAACTGTTTTTT. This codes for CASSSSPSPNEKLFF.

V and J are TRBV2 and TRBJ1-5, with D hard to call. The CDR3 contains 12 residues. V was clipped by 8 bases and J by 6 bases, with 11 bases between them. CDR1 and CDR2 from the germline V gene are SNHLY and FYNNEI. This CDR3 reads CASHLGSQPQHF. CDR3 DNA sequence: TGTGCCAGCCATCTCGGGAGTCAGCCCCAGCATTTT.

The rearrangement links TRBV5-1 to TRBJ2-5; D uncertain. The CDR3 totals 14 residues. CDR1 SGHRS and CDR2 YFSETQ come from the germline V gene. V was pared by 0 bases and J by 0 bases, with 6 bases between. In nucleotides, the CDR3 is TGCGCCAGCAGCTTGGGTGACTACCAAGAGACCCAGTACTTC. Its translation: CASSLGDYQETQYF.

This clone has more than one count but fewer than ten. The chain is built from TRBV5-4 and TRBJ1-4; D might be TRBD1 (5 bases). V was clipped by 4 bases and J by 8 bases, with 18 bases between them. The germline gives CDR1 SGHNT, CDR2 YYREEE (reference sequence). This CDR3 region has 15 residues. CDR3 region: CASSPDGGKGEKLFF. DNA for the CDR3: TGTGCCAGCAGCCCGGATGGGGGGAAGGGGGAAAAACTGTTTTTT.

This chain uses TRBV2 with TRBJ1-3; D unresolved. This CDR3 has 14 residues. V lost 2 bases and J 8 bases, leaving 13 bases between the germline ends. The germline V gene has CDR1 SNHLY and CDR2 FYNNEI. CDR3 sequence (DNA): TGTGCCAGCAGTGAACGGGGTGAAGTATACACCATATATTTT. Amino acids: CASSERGEVYTIYF.

This chain uses TRBV30 with TRBJ1-2, with TRBD1 matching 7 bases. The V gene end was trimmed by 8 bases and the J gene end by 5 bases; junction bases not matched to a gene: 5. Germline V gene data show CDR1 as GTSNPN and CDR2 as SVGIG (reference sequence). The CDR3 has 11 amino acids. The CDR3 spells CAGGQFYGYTF. CDR3 sequence (DNA): TGTGCCGGGGGACAGTTTTATGGCTACACCTTC.

The chain carries TRBV29-1 and TRBJ2-3; TRBD2 aligns across 7 bases. The trim removed 7 bases at V and 8 bases at J, leaving 15 bases unmatched. CDR1 is SQVTM and CDR2 is ANQGSEA in the germline V gene. The CDR3 is 14 amino acids. CDR3 in DNA: TGCAGCGGTACTAGCGAATCATACGCGGTTACGCAGTATTTT. Translation: CSGTSESYAVTQYF.

The rearrangement links TRBV10-2 to TRBJ2-2; 7 positions agree with TRBD2. V lost 3 bases to trimming and J lost 5 bases; unmatched junction nucleotides: 6. CDR3 length equals 15 residues. The V gene's germline CDR1 is WSHSY and CDR2 SAAADI. This chain's CDR3 is CASSEDGGGTGELFF. DNA of the CDR3: TGCGCCAGCAGTGAAGATGGGGGGGGAACCGGGGAGCTGTTTTTT.

This clone was seen a few times. V and J are TRBV19 and TRBJ1-2, with D possibly being TRBD1 (6 bases). This CDR3 comprises 13 residues. The germline gives CDR1 LNHDA, CDR2 SQIVND (reference sequence). The V and J ends lost 3 bases and 5 bases respectively, with 10 bases between them. The CDR3 DNA reads TGTGCCAGTAGTATCGACAGGAGATATGGCTACACCTTC. This codes for CASSIDRRYGYTF. The whole variable domain, remainder taken from reference TRBV19 and TRBJ1-2, is DGGITQSPKYLFRKEGQNVTLSCEQNLNHDAMYWYRQDPGQGLRLIYYSQIVNDFQKGDIAEGYSVSREKKESFPLTVTSAQKNPTAFYLCASSIDRRYGYTFGSGTRLTVV.

The chain carries TRBV19 and TRBJ2-7; 13 positions match TRBD2. This CDR3 has 16 residues. The V gene end was trimmed by 5 bases and the J gene end by 6 bases; junction bases not matched to a gene: 10. Germline-derived CDR1 and CDR2 are LNHDA and SQIVND (reference sequence). Here the CDR3 DNA reads TGTGCCAGTAGTCCCCCCGGGACTAGCGGGGCCCGCGAGCAGTACTTC. It codes for CASSPPGTSGAREQYF.